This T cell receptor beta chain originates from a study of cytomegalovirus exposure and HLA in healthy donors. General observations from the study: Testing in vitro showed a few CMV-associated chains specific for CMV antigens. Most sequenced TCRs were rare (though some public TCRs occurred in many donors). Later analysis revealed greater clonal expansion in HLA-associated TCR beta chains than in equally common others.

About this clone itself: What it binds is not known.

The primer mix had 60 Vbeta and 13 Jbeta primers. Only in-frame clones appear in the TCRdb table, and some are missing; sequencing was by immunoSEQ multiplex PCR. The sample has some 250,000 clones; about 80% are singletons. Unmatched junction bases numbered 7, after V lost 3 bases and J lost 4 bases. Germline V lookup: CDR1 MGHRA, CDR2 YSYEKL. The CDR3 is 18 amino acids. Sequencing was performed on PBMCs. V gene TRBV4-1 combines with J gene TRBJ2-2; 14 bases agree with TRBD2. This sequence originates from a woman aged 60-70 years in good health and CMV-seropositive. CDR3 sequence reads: CASSQLTSGRAPTGELFF. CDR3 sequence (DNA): TGCGCCAGCAGCCAGTTGACTAGCGGGAGGGCCCCCACCGGGGAGCTGTTTTTT.